This passage covers 7 T cell receptor beta chains from one sample sequenced in a study of T cell changes during pregnancy in multiple sclerosis. Repertoires were generated with immunoSEQ multiplex PCR, while TCRdb's copy carries only in-frame clones and drops some. In the table there are 75,000 to 95,000 clones, approximately 90% of which are singletons. The source material was peripheral blood, sampled in the first trimester of pregnancy. These receptors all stem from a female donor in good health, enrolled as a control in a pregnancy study.

This clone was counted between two and nine times. This chain links TRBV30 with TRBJ2-7, with 8 bases that match TRBD1. The J segment lost 2 bases and the V segment lost 8 bases, leaving 11 bases of the junction unmatched. The germline gives CDR1 GTSNPN, CDR2 SVGIG (reference sequence). The CDR3 runs 14 residues. The CDR3 bases are TGTGCCGCCACGGGGGCAGGGGGCACCTACGAGCAGTACTTC. It specifies CAATGAGGTYEQYF. The full variable domain, completed using reference TRBV30 and TRBJ2-7, is SQTIHQWPATLVQPVGSPLSLECTVEGTSNPNLYWYRQAAGRGLQLLFYSVGIGQISSEVPQNLSASRPQDRQFILSSKKLLLSDSGFYLCAATGAGGTYEQYFGPGTRLTVT.

V is TRBV19 and J is TRBJ1-2, with 7 bases identical to TRBD1. Germline V lookup: CDR1 LNHDA, CDR2 SQIVND (reference sequence). With V trimmed by 8 bases and J by 4 bases, 4 bases remained unmatched. The CDR3 is 12 amino acids. CDR3 residues: CASRGTVYGYTF. CDR3 bases: TGTGCCAGTCGCGGGACAGTCTATGGCTACACCTTC.

The V call is TRBV29-1, the J call TRBJ1-3; no reliable D call. V was clipped by 4 bases and J by 2 bases, with 9 bases between them. This CDR3 comprises 13 residues. CDR1 is SQVTM, CDR2 ANQGSEA, per germline. In DNA form, the CDR3 reads TGCAGCGTTGTGGAGGGAACTGGAAACACCATATATTTT. Translation: CSVVEGTGNTIYF.

This chain joins TRBV9 and TRBJ1-6, with D unclear. Germline-derived CDR1 and CDR2 are SGDLS and YYNGEE. Deletions cut 0 bases from V and 7 bases from J, with 5 bases between. CDR3 length equals 13 residues. Here the CDR3 DNA reads TGTGCCAGCAGCGTAGAGAGGAATTCACCCCTCCACTTT. Amino acid sequence: CASSVERNSPLHF.

The rearrangement links TRBV6-5 to TRBJ1-2; tentatively, D is TRBD1 (6 bases). Germline CDR1 is MNHEY and CDR2 is SVGAGI. V gave up 7 bases and J gave up 8 bases, with 20 bases separating them. The CDR3 totals 14 residues. CDR3 protein: CASMSGHPLGGYTF. In nucleotides, the CDR3 is TGTGCCAGCATGTCGGGACACCCTCTTGGGGGCTACACCTTC.

The chain uses TRBV7-6 and TRBJ2-4; D gene ambiguous. Looked up from germline, CDR1 is SGHVS and CDR2 is FNYEAQ. The length of the CDR3 is 15 residues. Trimming left V 0 bases short and J 2 bases short, with 8 bases between. CDR3 in DNA: TGTGCCAGCAGCTTAGCGCGTCCAACCAAAAACATTCAGTACTTC. Its translation: CASSLARPTKNIQYF.

The chain recombines TRBV7-8 with TRBJ1-2; no definite D call. CDR3 length: 15 residues. Trimming took 0 bases from V and 4 from J, leaving 12 bases between them. Germline CDR1 is SGHVS and CDR2 is FQNEAQ. This chain's CDR3 is CASSLALQSGYGYTF. As DNA, the CDR3 is TGTGCCAGCAGCTTAGCGCTCCAGTCGGGCTATGGCTACACCTTC.